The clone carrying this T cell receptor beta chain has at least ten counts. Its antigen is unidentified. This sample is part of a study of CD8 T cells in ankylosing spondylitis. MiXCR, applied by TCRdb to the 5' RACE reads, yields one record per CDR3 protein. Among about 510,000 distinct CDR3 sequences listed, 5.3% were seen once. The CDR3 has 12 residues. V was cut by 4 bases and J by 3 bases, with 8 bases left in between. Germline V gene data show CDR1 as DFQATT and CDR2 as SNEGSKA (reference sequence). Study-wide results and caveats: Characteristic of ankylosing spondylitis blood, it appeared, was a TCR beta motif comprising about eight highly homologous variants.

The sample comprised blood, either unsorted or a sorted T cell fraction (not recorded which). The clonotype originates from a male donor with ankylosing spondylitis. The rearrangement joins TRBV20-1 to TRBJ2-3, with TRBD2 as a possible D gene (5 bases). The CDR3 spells CSANRGTDTQYF. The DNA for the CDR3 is TGCAGTGCTAATCGAGGGACAGATACGCAGTATTTT.